Each of the 29 T cell receptor beta chains below was sequenced from the same sample in a study of cytomegalovirus exposure and HLA in healthy donors. The method was immunoSEQ multiplex PCR; TCRdb's version includes in-frame clones alone and lacks a portion of them. The table shows 68,000 or so clones, with more than 80% occurring only once. Sample: PBMCs. These receptors were collected from a woman aged 18-29 years in good health and CMV-seronegative.

The chain links TRBV19 to TRBJ1-1, with TRBD1 identical over 7 bases. The CDR3 consists of 19 residues. The trim removed 3 bases at V and 0 bases at J, leaving 16 bases unmatched. Germline V gene sequence: CDR1 LNHDA, CDR2 SQIVND (reference sequence). CDR3 sequence: CASSISPVDRRAMNTEAFF. CDR3 coding DNA: TGTGCCAGTAGTATTTCCCCTGTGGACAGGAGGGCAATGAACACTGAAGCTTTCTTT. The full variable domain, in which reference TRBV19 and TRBJ1-1 provide the parts outside the CDR3, is DGGITQSPKYLFRKEGQNVTLSCEQNLNHDAMYWYRQDPGQGLRLIYYSQIVNDFQKGDIAEGYSVSREKKESFPLTVTSAQKNPTAFYLCASSISPVDRRAMNTEAFFGQGTRLTVV.

V is TRBV30 and J is TRBJ2-7; perhaps TRBD1 as D (5 bases). The CDR3 length is 14 residues. Trimming removed 0 bases at V and 6 bases at J, with 15 bases between. The germline V gene has CDR1 GTSNPN and CDR2 SVGIG (reference sequence). CDR3 sequence reads: CAWSVQGARSEQYF. The CDR3 DNA follows: TGTGCCTGGAGTGTACAAGGGGCGCGGAGCGAGCAGTACTTC.

The sample holds a few counts of this clone. The V call is TRBV28, the J call TRBJ2-5; 7 nucleotides match TRBD2. Germline lookup yields CDR1 MDHEN and CDR2 SYDVKM. The V segment lost 5 bases and the J segment 4 bases; nucleotides outside the gene matches: 16. This CDR3 spans 17 amino acids. CDR3 amino acids: CASSPPQWEGLGETQYF. For the CDR3, the DNA is TGTGCCAGCAGTCCCCCTCAATGGGAGGGCCTAGGAGAGACCCAGTACTTC.

The chain recombines TRBV5-5 with TRBJ2-3; perhaps TRBD2 as D (5 bases). Germline values: CDR1 SGHKS, CDR2 YYEKEE (reference sequence). Trimming removed 4 bases at V and 2 bases at J, with 14 bases between. CDR3 length: 15 amino acids. CDR3 sequence: CASSPPPADTDTQYF. The CDR3 nucleotides read TGTGCCAGCAGCCCCCCCCCAGCGGACACAGATACGCAGTATTTT. Looking up the rest from reference TRBV5-5 and TRBJ2-3 gives the full variable domain: DAGVTQSPTHLIKTRGQQVTLRCSPISGHKSVSWYQQVLGQGPQFIFQYYEKEERGRGNFPDRFSARQFPNYSSELNVNALLLGDSALYLCASSPPPADTDTQYFGPGTRLTVL.

The chain couples TRBV5-1 to TRBJ1-2; TRBD1 matches 7 bases. With V trimmed by 2 bases and J by 5 bases, 6 bases remained unmatched. CDR1 SGHRS and CDR2 YFSETQ come from the germline V gene. This CDR3 contains 14 residues. CDR3 bases: TGCGCCAGCAGCTTCGCCGGGACAGCGTATGGCTACACCTTC. Encoded protein: CASSFAGTAYGYTF.

The rearrangement uses TRBV18 and TRBJ1-2; no definite D call. Trimming left V 2 bases short and J 3 bases short, with 4 bases between. Germline V CDR1 and CDR2: KGHSH, LQKENI. CDR3 length: 12 residues. The CDR3 nucleotides read TGTGCCAGCTCACCAGGAGACTATGGCTACACCTTC. Translating gives CASSPGDYGYTF.

This chain links TRBV10-1 with TRBJ2-1, with 7 bases fitting TRBD1. This CDR3 contains 13 residues. The V and J ends lost 5 bases and 8 bases, in that order; junction bases with no gene match: 6. CDR1 is WNHNN and CDR2 is SYGVQD in the germline V gene (reference sequence). The DNA of the CDR3 is TGCGCCAGCAGTCCCGTCGGACAGGATGAGCAGTTCTTC. It translates to CASSPVGQDEQFF.

This clone has a single count. The chain is built from TRBV19 and TRBJ1-1; TRBD1 matches at 8 bases. Germline V gives CDR1 LNHDA, CDR2 SQIVND (reference sequence). V shed 9 bases, J shed 5 bases, and the junction held 11 bases outside the gene matches. The CDR3 has 14 residues. The CDR3 here is CASKLEQGVTEAFF. The CDR3 DNA is TGTGCCAGCAAACTAGAACAGGGGGTAACTGAAGCTTTCTTT.

V is TRBV28 and J is TRBJ1-1; no clear D gene. Germline values: CDR1 MDHEN, CDR2 SYDVKM. The CDR3 totals 13 residues. The germline V and J ends were trimmed by 2 bases and 0 bases, with 4 bases remaining between them. The CDR3 region is CASSLTVNTEAFF. In DNA, the CDR3 is TGTGCCAGCAGTTTAACGGTGAACACTGAAGCTTTCTTT.

The V gene is TRBV5-4, the J gene TRBJ2-7; TRBD1 might be the D (6 bases). Trimming cost V 0 bases and J 2 bases, with 15 bases left between them. Germline loops: CDR1 SGHNT, CDR2 YYREEE (reference sequence). The CDR3 is made up of 16 amino acids. This chain's CDR3 is CASSLATGLSAYEQYF. Written as DNA, the CDR3 is TGTGCCAGCAGCTTGGCAACAGGGTTGTCGGCCTACGAGCAGTACTTC.

The rearrangement links TRBV27 to TRBJ2-3, with D possibly TRBD2 on 7 matching bases. The V gene's germline CDR1 is MNHEY and CDR2 SMNVEV (reference sequence). Deletions cut 3 bases from V and 2 bases from J, with 15 bases between. CDR3 length equals 16 residues. DNA for the CDR3: TGTGCCAGCAGTTTCGAACAGGGAGGGGTCACAGATACGCAGTATTTT. Translated: CASSFEQGGVTDTQYF.

V and J are TRBV19 and TRBJ2-3; TRBD2 matches at 7 bases. V dropped 5 bases and J dropped 0; count of bases not matched to a gene: 2. The CDR3 covers 14 residues. Germline CDR1 reads LNHDA; CDR2 reads SQIVND (reference sequence). The CDR3 coding sequence is TGTGCCAGTAGTCATAGCGGGAGCACAGATACGCAGTATTTT. It is translated as CASSHSGSTDTQYF.

The gene calls are TRBV5-5 and TRBJ1-5; D remains ambiguous. Germline V gene data show CDR1 as SGHKS and CDR2 as YYEKEE (reference sequence). The germline V and J ends were trimmed by 0 bases and 0 bases, with 4 bases remaining between them. The CDR3 has 14 residues. The CDR3 loop reads CASSLDSSNQPQHF. The CDR3 DNA sequence: TGTGCCAGCAGCTTGGATAGTAGCAATCAGCCCCAGCATTTT.

This rearrangement joins TRBV9 to TRBJ1-5, with no clear D. CDR3 length: 14 residues. CDR1 SGDLS and CDR2 YYNGEE come from the germline V gene. Trimming removed 4 bases from V and 5 bases from J, with 13 bases in between. CDR3 nucleotides: TGTGCCAGCAGCCCCGGGGTCACGCATCAGCCCCAGCATTTT. The encoded protein is CASSPGVTHQPQHF.

The chain uses TRBV11-2 and TRBJ1-4; 8 bases fit TRBD1. Germline V gene sequence: CDR1 SGHAT, CDR2 FQNNGV. The CDR3 totals 15 residues. V shed 5 bases, J shed 7 bases, and the junction held 9 bases outside the gene matches. CDR3 amino acids: CASSGRQGIVEKLFF. In DNA form, the CDR3 reads TGTGCCAGCAGCGGTAGACAGGGGATTGTTGAAAAACTGTTTTTT.

Here the CDR3 reads CASSIVGASGNNEQFF. DNA of the CDR3: TGTGCCAGTAGTATAGTGGGAGCTAGCGGGAACAATGAGCAGTTCTTC. The rearrangement links TRBV19 to TRBJ2-1; TRBD2 matches 9 bases. After removal of 1 base from V and 5 bases from J, the junction contained 6 bases not matched to a gene. The CDR3 has 16 amino acids. The germline V gene encodes CDR1 LNHDA and CDR2 SQIVND (reference sequence).

J is TRBJ2-5 and V is TRBV28; weak D call: TRBD2 (6 bases). The CDR3 is 14 amino acids. Between the trimmed V and J ends, which lost 6 bases and 2 bases, there was a span of 13 bases. CDR1 is MDHEN and CDR2 is SYDVKM in the germline V gene. For the CDR3, the DNA is TGTGCCAGCAGGGGACCCGGGAGTCAAGAGACCCAGTACTTC. It is translated as CASRGPGSQETQYF.

V is TRBV10-3 and J is TRBJ1-3; D possibly corresponds to TRBD1 (6 bases). V lost 2 bases, J lost 1 base, and 6 bases lay in between. The CDR3 has 14 amino acids. Germline V CDR1 and CDR2: ENHRY, SYGVKD. The CDR3 coding sequence is TGTGCCATCAGTGAGCAGGGGTCTGGAAACACCATATATTTT. Translated, it gives CAISEQGSGNTIYF.

The chain carries TRBV28 and TRBJ2-5, with a possible D match to TRBD2 (6 bases). Trimming took 2 bases from V and 5 from J, leaving 15 bases between them. The CDR3 has 15 amino acids. Germline CDR1 MDHEN, CDR2 SYDVKM. CDR3 nucleotide sequence: TGTGCCAGCAGTTTAAGGGGCGCGGGGCTTGAGACCCAGTACTTC. It codes for CASSLRGAGLETQYF.

This chain connects TRBV7-9 to TRBJ1-4; 7 bases align to TRBD1. Losses at the gene ends were 7 bases for V and 8 bases for J; bases not matched to a gene: 10. The germline V gene has CDR1 SEHNR and CDR2 FQNEAQ (reference sequence). This CDR3 is 14 amino acids long. The CDR3 spells CASMPGRGDEKLFF. CDR3 DNA sequence: TGTGCCAGCATGCCCGGCAGGGGGGACGAAAAACTGTTTTTT.

V gene TRBV11-2 combines with J gene TRBJ2-4; D is ambiguous. CDR3 length: 18 residues. V was trimmed by 0 bases and J by 0 bases, leaving 15 bases between them. In germline, CDR1 is SGHAT, CDR2 FQNNGV. The CDR3 loop is CASSLEYYRILAKNIQYF. The CDR3 DNA reads TGTGCCAGCAGCTTAGAGTATTACAGAATATTAGCCAAAAACATTCAGTACTTC.

The chain joins TRBV11-2 to TRBJ2-3; the D gene is possibly TRBD1 (6 bases). The germline CDR1 and CDR2 sequences are SGHAT and FQNNGV. There are 18 residues in the CDR3. Between the trimmed V and J ends, which lost 5 bases and 2 bases, there was a span of 23 bases. The CDR3 DNA follows: TGTGCCAGCAGCCGTTTGAACTTTCGAGACAGGTACACAGATACGCAGTATTTT. Its translation: CASSRLNFRDRYTDTQYF. Looking up the rest from reference TRBV11-2 and TRBJ2-3 gives the full variable domain: EAGVAQSPRYKIIEKRQSVAFWCNPISGHATLYWYQQILGQGPKLLIQFQNNGVVDDSQLPKDRFSAERLKGVDSTLKIQPAKLEDSAVYLCASSRLNFRDRYTDTQYFGPGTRLTVL.

The gene calls are TRBV11-2 and TRBJ1-5, with no clear D. The CDR3 is 13 residues long. In germline, CDR1 is SGHAT, CDR2 FQNNGV. The V end lost 1 base, the J end lost 3 bases, and 4 bases lay between the germline ends. For the CDR3, the DNA is TGTGCCAGCAGCTTAGGAGTCAATCAGCCCCAGCATTTT. Its protein is CASSLGVNQPQHF. The entire variable domain, with the rest obtained from reference TRBV11-2 and TRBJ1-5, is as follows: EAGVAQSPRYKIIEKRQSVAFWCNPISGHATLYWYQQILGQGPKLLIQFQNNGVVDDSQLPKDRFSAERLKGVDSTLKIQPAKLEDSAVYLCASSLGVNQPQHFGDGTRLSIL.

The chain joins TRBV7-2 to TRBJ1-4; a possible D gene is TRBD1 (6 bases). Germline values: CDR1 SGHTA, CDR2 FQGNSA. The CDR3 extends over 16 amino acids. V was trimmed by 2 bases and J by 0 bases, leaving 10 bases between them. CDR3 loop: CASSLRSGATNEKLFF. In DNA form, the CDR3 reads TGTGCCAGCAGCTTAAGATCAGGGGCAACTAATGAAAAACTGTTTTTT.

This chain links TRBV28 with TRBJ2-7; maybe TRBD2 (7 bases). Germline V CDR1 and CDR2: MDHEN, SYDVKM. The CDR3 sequence is 15 residues long. Trimming took off 5 bases at V and 4 bases at J, with 18 bases between the two ends. The CDR3 nucleotides read TGTGCCAGCAGTGGGGGGGGCAGTCGCGGATACGAGCAGTACTTC. Translation: CASSGGGSRGYEQYF.

This chain links TRBV5-8 with TRBJ2-7; 7 bases agree with TRBD2. From germline, CDR1 is SGHTS and CDR2 YDEGEE. V lost 5 bases, J lost 6 bases, and 14 bases stayed unmatched. The CDR3 consists of 15 residues. Here the CDR3 reads CASRTKGGRAGEQYF. CDR3 DNA: TGTGCCAGCAGGACAAAAGGTGGGAGGGCCGGCGAGCAGTACTTC.

The V call is TRBV5-1, the J call TRBJ2-3; 7 bases line up with TRBD1. This CDR3 comprises 14 residues. V lost 5 bases to trimming and J lost 1 base; unmatched junction nucleotides: 4. Germline CDR1 SGHRS, CDR2 YFSETQ. The DNA for the CDR3 is TGCGCCAGCAGAGTAGGGGGCGGCACAGATACGCAGTATTTT. Translated, it gives CASRVGGGTDTQYF.

CDR3 nucleotides: TGTGCCAGCAGTGGGCCAGGGTCTAGCACAGATACGCAGTATTTT. Residues: CASSGPGSSTDTQYF. The chain carries TRBV11-2 and TRBJ2-3, with D perhaps TRBD1 (5 bases). The germline V gene encodes CDR1 SGHAT and CDR2 FQNNGV. CDR3 length equals 15 residues. V was pared by 6 bases and J by 0 bases, with 13 bases between.

The chain joins TRBV2 to TRBJ1-3; D ambiguous. The CDR3 runs to 16 residues. CDR1 is SNHLY and CDR2 is FYNNEI in the germline V gene. V was shortened by 5 bases and J by 0 bases, with 14 bases between the two germline ends. CDR3 region: CASSLGTSNSGNTIYF. In DNA, the CDR3 is TGTGCCAGCAGTCTAGGCACTTCCAACTCTGGAAACACCATATATTTT.